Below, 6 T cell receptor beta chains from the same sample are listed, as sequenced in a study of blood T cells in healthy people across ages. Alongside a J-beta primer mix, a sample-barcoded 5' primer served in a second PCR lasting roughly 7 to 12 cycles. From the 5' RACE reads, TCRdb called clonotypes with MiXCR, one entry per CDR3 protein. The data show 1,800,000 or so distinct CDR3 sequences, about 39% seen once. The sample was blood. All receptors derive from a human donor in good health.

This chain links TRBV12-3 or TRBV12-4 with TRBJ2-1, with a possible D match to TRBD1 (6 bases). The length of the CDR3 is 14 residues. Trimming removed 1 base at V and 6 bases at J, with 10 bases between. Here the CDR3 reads CASSLGTAFNEQFF. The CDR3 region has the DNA TGTGCCAGCAGTTTAGGGACAGCTTTCAATGAGCAGTTCTTC.

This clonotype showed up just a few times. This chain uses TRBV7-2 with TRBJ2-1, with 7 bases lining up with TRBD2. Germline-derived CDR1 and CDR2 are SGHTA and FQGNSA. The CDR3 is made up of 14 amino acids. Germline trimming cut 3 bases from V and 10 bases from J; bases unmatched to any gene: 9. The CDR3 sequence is CASSFGLDSYEQFF. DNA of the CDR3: TGTGCCAGCAGCTTTGGACTAGACTCCTACGAGCAGTTCTTC. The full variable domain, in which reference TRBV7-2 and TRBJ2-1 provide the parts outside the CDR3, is GAGVSQSPSNKVTEKGKDVELRCDPISGHTALYWYRQSLGQGLEFLIYFQGNSAPDKSGLPSDRFSAERTGGSVSTLTIQRTQQEDSAVYLCASSFGLDSYEQFFGPGTRLTVL.

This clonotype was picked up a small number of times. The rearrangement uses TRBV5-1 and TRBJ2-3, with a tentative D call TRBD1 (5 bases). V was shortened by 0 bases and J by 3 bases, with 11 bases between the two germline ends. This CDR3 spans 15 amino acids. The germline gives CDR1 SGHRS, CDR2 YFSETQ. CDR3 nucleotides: TGCGCCAGCAGCTTGGTTAGCCAGGGAACAGATACGCAGTATTTT. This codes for CASSLVSQGTDTQYF.

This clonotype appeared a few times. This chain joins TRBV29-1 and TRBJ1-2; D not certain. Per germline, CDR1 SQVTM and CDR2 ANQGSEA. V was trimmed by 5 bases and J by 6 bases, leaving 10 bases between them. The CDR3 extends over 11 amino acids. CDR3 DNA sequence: TGCAGCGTTTACAGAGAAGATGGCTACACCTTC. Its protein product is CSVYREDGYTF.

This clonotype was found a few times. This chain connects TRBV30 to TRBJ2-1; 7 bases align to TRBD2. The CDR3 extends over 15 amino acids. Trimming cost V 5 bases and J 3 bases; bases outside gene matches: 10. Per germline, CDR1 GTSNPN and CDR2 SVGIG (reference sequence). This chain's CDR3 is CAWASVRGDYNEQFF. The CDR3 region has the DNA TGTGCCTGGGCGTCCGTACGGGGGGACTACAATGAGCAGTTCTTC.

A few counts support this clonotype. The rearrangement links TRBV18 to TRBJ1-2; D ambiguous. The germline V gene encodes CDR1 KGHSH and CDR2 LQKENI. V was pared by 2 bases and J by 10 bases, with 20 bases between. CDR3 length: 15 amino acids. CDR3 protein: CASSPSTYNLNIYTF. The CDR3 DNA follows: TGTGCCAGCTCACCATCAACGTACAACTTGAATATCTACACCTTC.